These 25 T cell receptor beta chains originate from one sample sequenced in a study of beta chain features in type 1 diabetes. All of the isolated RNA was reverse transcribed, so expressed TCRB transcripts were sequenced. The assay was immunoSEQ multiplex PCR, and TCRdb's table has in-frame clones only and misses some. The sample carries about 650,000 clones, 9.5% to 15% recorded once. Their cognate antigens are unknown. Study-wide points: Among all four CD4+ subsets, Type 1 diabetes patients had TCRB CDR3s that were moderately but significantly shorter.

The sequenced material came from naive CD4+ T cells from blood. The receptors shown here come from a man aged 25 to 40 with type 1 diabetes.

The CDR3 DNA follows: TGTGCCAGCAGCGTAGAAGGGGGGCAGAGGAACACCATATATTTT. Its protein is CASSVEGGQRNTIYF. This rearrangement joins TRBV9 to TRBJ1-3, with D tentatively TRBD1 (6 bases). V gave up 0 bases and J gave up 7 bases, with 14 bases separating them. This CDR3 has 15 residues. Germline values: CDR1 SGDLS, CDR2 YYNGEE. Looking up the rest from reference TRBV9 and TRBJ1-3 gives the full variable domain: DSGVTQTPKHLITATGQRVTLRCSPRSGDLSVYWYQQSLDQGLQFLIQYYNGEERAKGNILERFSAQQFPDLHSELNLSSLELGDSALYFCASSVEGGQRNTIYFGEGSWLTVV.

In this sample, this clone turned up a few times. The chain joins TRBV29-1 to TRBJ1-4, with a tentative D call TRBD1 (5 bases). Germline V lookup: CDR1 SQVTM, CDR2 ANQGSEA. This CDR3 is built from 15 residues. The germline V and J ends were trimmed by 6 bases and 0 bases, with 14 bases remaining between them. As DNA, the CDR3 is TGCAGCGTCGCCCGAACAGGTGCAACTAATGAAAAACTGTTTTTT. Translation gives CSVARTGATNEKLFF.

This clone was found a few times. V is TRBV10-3 and J is TRBJ1-5; TRBD1 agrees at 7 bases. CDR1 and CDR2 from the germline V gene are ENHRY and SYGVKD. CDR3 length: 16 residues. Trimming took 0 bases from V and 5 from J; bases not matched to a gene: 7. The CDR3 DNA follows: TGTGCCATCAGTGAGTCCTCCGGGACAGTCGATCAGCCCCAGCATTTT. This gives the protein CAISESSGTVDQPQHF.

The chain carries TRBV5-4 and TRBJ2-1; D call uncertain. V was trimmed by 4 bases and J by 10 bases, leaving 12 bases between them. The CDR3 runs to 12 residues. CDR1 and CDR2 (germline): SGHNT, YYREEE (reference sequence). CDR3 DNA: TGTGCCAGCAGCGCCGGTGCGGTCGAGCAGTTCTTC. This translates into CASSAGAVEQFF. Supplemented by reference TRBV5-4 and TRBJ2-1, the full variable domain reads ETGVTQSPTHLIKTRGQQVTLRCSSQSGHNTVSWYQQALGQGPQFIFQYYREEENGRGNFPPRFSGLQFPNYSSELNVNALELDDSALYLCASSAGAVEQFFGPGTRLTVL.

This clone showed up just a few times. The chain has TRBV21-1 and TRBJ2-7; the table assigns TRBD1, which was not confirmed against the DNA. TRBV21-1 is noted as a pseudogene. CDR3 size: 15 residues. For the CDR3, the DNA is TGTGCCAGCAGCAAATTTGGCAGGTACTCCTACGAGCAGTACTTC. Protein product: CASSKFGRYSYEQYF.

The chain employs TRBV29-1 and TRBJ1-1; D unresolved. CDR3 size: 15 residues. Per germline, CDR1 SQVTM and CDR2 ANQGSEA. With 3 bases removed from V and 3 bases from J, the gap between germline ends came to 17 bases. The CDR3 sequence is CSVEGGLLPDTEAFF. CDR3 in DNA: TGCAGCGTTGAGGGCGGCCTGCTACCCGACACTGAAGCTTTCTTT.

V gene TRBV4-3 combines with J gene TRBJ2-2; D is unresolved. CDR1 LGHNA and CDR2 YSLEER come from the germline V gene. Trimming took 1 base from V and 1 from J, leaving 13 bases between them. This CDR3 is built from 17 residues. The CDR3 sequence is CASSQGRNGQNTGELFF. CDR3 coding DNA: TGCGCCAGCAGCCAAGGGCGTAATGGGCAGAACACCGGGGAGCTGTTTTTT.

This clone was detected a few times. V usage is TRBV9 and J usage is TRBJ2-3; possibly TRBD2 for D (6 bases). Germline lookup yields CDR1 SGDLS and CDR2 YYNGEE. Trimming removed 3 bases from V and 0 bases from J, with 8 bases in between. CDR3 length: 14 amino acids. Here the CDR3 reads CASSGGTSTDTQYF. The CDR3 coding sequence is TGTGCCAGCAGCGGGGGGACTAGCACAGATACGCAGTATTTT. Combining the CDR3 with reference TRBV9 and TRBJ2-3 gives the whole variable domain DSGVTQTPKHLITATGQRVTLRCSPRSGDLSVYWYQQSLDQGLQFLIQYYNGEERAKGNILERFSAQQFPDLHSELNLSSLELGDSALYFCASSGGTSTDTQYFGPGTRLTVL.

This clone was seen a handful of times. The chain links TRBV25-1 to TRBJ2-7, with D tentatively TRBD2 (6 bases). Trimming shortened V by 8 bases and J by 0 bases, and 14 bases separated the two germline ends. CDR3 length equals 14 residues. The germline CDR1 and CDR2 sequences are MGHDK and SYGVNS. Here the CDR3 reads CASQREDGSYEQYF. As DNA, the CDR3 is TGTGCCAGCCAAAGGGAGGACGGCTCCTACGAGCAGTACTTC.

This clone was observed a few times. The sample carries other DNA sequences with the same CDR3. The chain links TRBV5-1 to TRBJ2-3; D unresolved. There are 12 residues in the CDR3. Germline assignment: CDR1 SGHRS and CDR2 YFSETQ. The ends were cut back, 2 bases at V and 2 bases at J, with 3 bases in the middle. The CDR3 DNA sequence: TGCGCCAGCAGCTTTTCCACAGATACGCAGTATTTT. Residues: CASSFSTDTQYF.

This clone was observed a handful of times. The V and J genes are TRBV5-1 and TRBJ2-5, with 8 bases fitting TRBD1. This CDR3 has 14 residues. The V segment lost 1 base and the J segment 3 bases; nucleotides outside the gene matches: 2. Germline assignment: CDR1 SGHRS and CDR2 YFSETQ. The CDR3 loop reads CASSLNRGEETQYF. CDR3 in DNA: TGCGCCAGCAGCTTGAACAGGGGGGAAGAGACCCAGTACTTC.

This clone showed up just a few times. The chain is built from TRBV30 and TRBJ2-5, with D possibly TRBD2 on 5 matching bases. CDR3 size: 13 residues. Trimming took 0 bases from V and 5 from J, leaving 10 bases between them. Germline CDR1 GTSNPN, CDR2 SVGIG (reference sequence). CDR3 loop: CAWSVLAWETQYF. CDR3 DNA: TGTGCCTGGAGTGTCCTAGCTTGGGAGACCCAGTACTTC.

V is TRBV5-4 and J is TRBJ1-3, with TRBD1 matching 7 bases. The germline CDR1 and CDR2 sequences are SGHNT and YYREEE (reference sequence). The CDR3 extends over 14 amino acids. V lost 4 bases to trimming and J lost 0 bases; unmatched junction nucleotides: 1. CDR3 sequence (DNA): TGTGCCAGCAGCCGGGACAGCTCTGGAAACACCATATATTTT. Amino acids: CASSRDSSGNTIYF.

V is TRBV6-5 and J is TRBJ1-5; 7 nucleotides align to TRBD1. This CDR3 comprises 14 residues. With 5 bases clipped from V and 6 bases from J, the junction kept 7 bases outside the gene matches. The germline CDR1 and CDR2 sequences are MNHEY and SVGAGI. The CDR3 reads CASSTGVRGQPQHF. The CDR3, as DNA: TGTGCCAGCAGTACAGGGGTAAGGGGTCAGCCCCAGCATTTT.

V gene TRBV6-4 combines with J gene TRBJ1-2; D is unclear. V lost 3 bases to trimming and J lost 4 bases, with 6 bases between them. Germline V CDR1 and CDR2: MRHNA, SNTAGT. The CDR3 spans 12 residues. The CDR3 DNA is TGTGCCAGCAGTGAAGTGGGCTATGGCTACACCTTC. It specifies CASSEVGYGYTF.

The rearrangement links TRBV16 to TRBJ2-7; D not resolved. Per the germline V gene, CDR1 is KGHSY and CDR2 is FQNENV. This CDR3 has 12 amino acids. Trimming stripped 2 bases from V and 4 bases from J, with 6 bases between. The CDR3 sequence is CASSQNSYEQYF. DNA for the CDR3: TGTGCCAGCAGCCAAAATAGTTACGAGCAGTACTTC.

This chain uses TRBV7-9 with TRBJ2-7; D perhaps matches TRBD1 (6 bases). CDR3 length equals 12 residues. From germline, CDR1 is SEHNR and CDR2 FQNEAQ (reference sequence). Trimming removed 5 bases at V and 4 bases at J, with 9 bases between. This CDR3 reads CASSQDSYEQYF. DNA of the CDR3: TGTGCCAGCAGCCAGGACAGTTACGAGCAGTACTTC. The full variable domain, in which reference TRBV7-9 and TRBJ2-7 provide the parts outside the CDR3, is DTGVSQNPRHKITKRGQNVTFRCDPISEHNRLYWYRQTLGQGPEFLTYFQNEAQLEKSRLLSDRFSAERPKGSFSTLEIQRTEQGDSAMYLCASSQDSYEQYFGPGTRLTVT.

A few counts support this clone. The chain uses TRBV2 and TRBJ2-3; D gene ambiguous. Trimming cost V 1 base and J 3 bases, with 8 bases left between them. Germline CDR1 SNHLY, CDR2 FYNNEI. The CDR3 is 14 amino acids. CDR3 residues: CASSEVGWTDTQYF. CDR3 sequence (DNA): TGTGCCAGCAGTGAAGTTGGGTGGACAGATACGCAGTATTTT.

This clone was detected only a few times. J is TRBJ2-3 and V is TRBV29-1; weak D call: TRBD1 (6 bases). The CDR3 runs to 14 residues. Trimming cost V 7 bases and J 2 bases, with 16 bases left between them. Germline CDR1 is SQVTM and CDR2 is ANQGSEA. CDR3 residues: CSAEGVGNTDTQYF. The CDR3 region has the DNA TGCAGCGCCGAGGGGGTTGGAAACACAGATACGCAGTATTTT.

This chain uses TRBV6-1 with TRBJ2-7, with D tentatively TRBD2 (5 bases). Trimming removed 3 bases from V and 3 bases from J, with 15 bases in between. The CDR3 loop spans 15 amino acids. Germline loops: CDR1 MNHNS, CDR2 SASEGT. The CDR3 sequence: CASSDGLGGFYEQYF. The CDR3 nucleotides are TGTGCCAGCAGTGATGGTCTTGGAGGCTTCTACGAGCAGTACTTC.

The chain employs TRBV25-1 and TRBJ1-4; possibly TRBD1 for D (6 bases). V lost 4 bases and J 7 bases, leaving 19 bases between the germline ends. From germline, CDR1 is MGHDK and CDR2 SYGVNS. CDR3 size: 16 residues. In nucleotides, the CDR3 is TGTGCCAGCAGTGCGAGGGGGGGCCTGAGGCGTGAAAAACTGTTTTTT. This encodes CASSARGGLRREKLFF. Full variable domain (outside the CDR3, taken from reference TRBV25-1 and TRBJ1-4): EADIYQTPRYLVIGTGKKITLECSQTMGHDKMYWYQQDPGMELHLIHYSYGVNSTEKGDLSSESTVSRIRTEHFPLTLESARPSHTSQYLCASSARGGLRREKLFFGSGTQLSVL.

This clone was observed a handful of times. V is TRBV5-1 and J is TRBJ2-7, with 9 positions matching TRBD1. V lost 0 bases to trimming and J lost 4 bases; unmatched junction nucleotides: 8. The CDR3 consists of 16 residues. From germline, CDR1 is SGHRS and CDR2 YFSETQ. The CDR3 coding sequence is TGCGCCAGCAGCTTGGTCCTCCGTGACAGGGGGTACGAGCAGTACTTC. This sequence encodes CASSLVLRDRGYEQYF.

The chain carries TRBV27 and TRBJ2-5; D tentatively fits TRBD1 or TRBD2 (5 bases each). V was pared by 3 bases and J by 2 bases, with 16 bases between. From germline, CDR1 is MNHEY and CDR2 SMNVEV (reference sequence). The CDR3 has 16 amino acids. CDR3 bases: TGTGCCAGCAGTTTCTTGGTTGGGACCGATCAAGAGACCCAGTACTTC. Translation: CASSFLVGTDQETQYF.

This clone has a handful of counts. The CDR3: CASRSRQDSGNTIYF. DNA of the CDR3: TGTGCCAGCAGATCTCGACAGGACTCTGGAAACACCATATATTTT. The chain couples TRBV27 to TRBJ1-3; maybe TRBD1 (6 bases). With 6 bases removed from V and 0 bases from J, the gap between germline ends came to 12 bases. This CDR3 has 15 residues. The germline gives CDR1 MNHEY, CDR2 SMNVEV (reference sequence).

The V call is TRBV30, the J call TRBJ2-2; possible D gene TRBD2, 6 bases. Trimming took 0 bases from V and 5 from J, leaving 10 bases between them. CDR1 is GTSNPN, CDR2 SVGIG, per germline (reference sequence). The CDR3 covers 14 residues. The CDR3 region is CAWSVTGVTGELFF. The CDR3 region has the DNA TGTGCCTGGAGTGTAACGGGGGTGACCGGGGAGCTGTTTTTT.